The sequence of this TCR beta chain was determined in a study of cytomegalovirus exposure and HLA in healthy donors. The germline V gene has CDR1 SNHLY and CDR2 FYNNEI. The CDR3 is 13 amino acids. V was clipped by 3 bases and J by 4 bases; unmatched bases: 2. The protocol was immunoSEQ multiplex PCR, while the TCRdb copy is restricted to in-frame clones and leaves out a portion. This table has about 120,000 clones, about 91% appearing once. Sequenced input: PBMCs. The rearrangement joins TRBV2 to TRBJ2-5; 7 bases align to TRBD2. This clonotype originated in a woman between 18 and 29 years old in good health and CMV-seronegative. The CDR3 bases are TGTGCCAGCAGTGAGCCGGGGGGAGAGACCCAGTACTTC. It specifies CASSEPGGETQYF.